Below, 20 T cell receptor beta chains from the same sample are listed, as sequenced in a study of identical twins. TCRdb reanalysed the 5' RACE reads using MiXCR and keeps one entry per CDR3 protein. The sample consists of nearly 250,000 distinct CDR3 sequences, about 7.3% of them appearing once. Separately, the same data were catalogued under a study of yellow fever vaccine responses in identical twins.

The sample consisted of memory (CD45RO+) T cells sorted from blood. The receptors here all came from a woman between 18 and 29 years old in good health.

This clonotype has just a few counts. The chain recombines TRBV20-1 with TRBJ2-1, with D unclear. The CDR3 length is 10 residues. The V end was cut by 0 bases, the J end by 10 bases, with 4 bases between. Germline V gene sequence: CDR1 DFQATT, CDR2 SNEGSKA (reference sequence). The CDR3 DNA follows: TGCAGTGCTAGAGATTCGGAGCAGTTCTTC. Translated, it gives CSARDSEQFF.

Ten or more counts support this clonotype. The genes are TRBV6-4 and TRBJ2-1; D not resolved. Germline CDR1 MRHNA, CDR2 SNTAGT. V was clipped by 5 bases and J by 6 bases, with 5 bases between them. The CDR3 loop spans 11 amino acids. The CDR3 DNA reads TGTGCCAGCAGTACGGGCAATGAGCAGTTCTTC. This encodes CASSTGNEQFF.

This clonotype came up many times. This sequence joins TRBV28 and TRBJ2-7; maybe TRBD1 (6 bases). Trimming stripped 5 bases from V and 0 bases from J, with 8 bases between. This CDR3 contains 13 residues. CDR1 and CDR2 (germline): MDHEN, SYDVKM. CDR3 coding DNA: TGTGCCAGCAGTCGGGACATCTCCTACGAGCAGTACGTC. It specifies CASSRDISYEQYV.

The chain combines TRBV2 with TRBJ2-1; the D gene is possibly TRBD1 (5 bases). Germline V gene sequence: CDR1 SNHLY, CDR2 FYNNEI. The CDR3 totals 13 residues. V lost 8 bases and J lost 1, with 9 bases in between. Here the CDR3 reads CASGAGSYNEQFF. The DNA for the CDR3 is TGTGCCAGCGGCGCAGGGTCCTACAATGAGCAGTTCTTC.

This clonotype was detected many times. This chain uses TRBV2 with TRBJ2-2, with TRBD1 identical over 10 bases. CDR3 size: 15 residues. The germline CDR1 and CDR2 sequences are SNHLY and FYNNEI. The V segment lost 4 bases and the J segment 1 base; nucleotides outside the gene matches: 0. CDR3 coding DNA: TGTGCCAGCAGTGGGGACAGGGGGAACACCGGGGAGCTGTTTTTT. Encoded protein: CASSGDRGNTGELFF.

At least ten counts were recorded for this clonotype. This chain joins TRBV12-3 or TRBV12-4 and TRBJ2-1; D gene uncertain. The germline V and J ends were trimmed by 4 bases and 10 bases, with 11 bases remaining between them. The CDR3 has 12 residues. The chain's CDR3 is CASSSFLEEQFF. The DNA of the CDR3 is TGTGCCAGCAGTTCATTCCTCGAGGAGCAGTTCTTC.

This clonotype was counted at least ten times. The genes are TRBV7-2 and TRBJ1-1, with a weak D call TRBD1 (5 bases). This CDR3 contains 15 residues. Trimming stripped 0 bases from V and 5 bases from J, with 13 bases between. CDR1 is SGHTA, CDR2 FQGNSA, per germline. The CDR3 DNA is TGTGCCAGCAGCTTAGCTTCAGGGTGGGGAACTGAAGCTTTCTTT. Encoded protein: CASSLASGWGTEAFF.

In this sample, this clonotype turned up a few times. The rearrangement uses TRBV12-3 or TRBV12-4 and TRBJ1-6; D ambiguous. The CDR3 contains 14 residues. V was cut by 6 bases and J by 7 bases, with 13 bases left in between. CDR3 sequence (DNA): TGTGCCAGCAGCGGGGAGGAGACGAATTCACCCCTCCACTTT. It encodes CASSGEETNSPLHF.

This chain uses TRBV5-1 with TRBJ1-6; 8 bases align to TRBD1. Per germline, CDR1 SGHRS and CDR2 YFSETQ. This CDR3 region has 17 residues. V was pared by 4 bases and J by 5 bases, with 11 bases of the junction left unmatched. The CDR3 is CASSRSPGQGNNSPLHF. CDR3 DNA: TGCGCCAGCAGCCGTTCACCTGGACAGGGTAATAATTCACCCCTCCACTTT.

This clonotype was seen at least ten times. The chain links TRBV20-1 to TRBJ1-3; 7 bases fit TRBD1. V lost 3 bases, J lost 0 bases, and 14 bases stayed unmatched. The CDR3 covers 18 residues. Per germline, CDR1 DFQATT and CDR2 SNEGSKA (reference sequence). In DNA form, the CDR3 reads TGCAGTGCTAGTGGGGGCTCCGGGACAGCTTTCTCTGGAAACACCATATATTTT. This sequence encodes CSASGGSGTAFSGNTIYF.

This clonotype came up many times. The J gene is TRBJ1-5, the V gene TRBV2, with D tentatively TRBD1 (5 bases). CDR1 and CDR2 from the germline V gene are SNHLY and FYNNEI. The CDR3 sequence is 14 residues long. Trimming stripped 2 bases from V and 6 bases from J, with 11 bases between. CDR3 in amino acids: CASSEPGGPQPQHF. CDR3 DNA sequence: TGTGCCAGCAGTGAACCGGGGGGTCCTCAGCCCCAGCATTTT.

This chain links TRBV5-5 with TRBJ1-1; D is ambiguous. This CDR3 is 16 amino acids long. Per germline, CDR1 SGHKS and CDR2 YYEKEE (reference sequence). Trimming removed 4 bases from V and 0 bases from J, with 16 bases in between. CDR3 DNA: TGTGCCAGCAGCGCTGGACGCGTCCCAATGAACACTGAAGCTTTCTTT. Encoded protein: CASSAGRVPMNTEAFF. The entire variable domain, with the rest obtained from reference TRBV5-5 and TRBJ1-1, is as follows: DAGVTQSPTHLIKTRGQQVTLRCSPISGHKSVSWYQQVLGQGPQFIFQYYEKEERGRGNFPDRFSARQFPNYSSELNVNALLLGDSALYLCASSAGRVPMNTEAFFGQGTRLTVV.

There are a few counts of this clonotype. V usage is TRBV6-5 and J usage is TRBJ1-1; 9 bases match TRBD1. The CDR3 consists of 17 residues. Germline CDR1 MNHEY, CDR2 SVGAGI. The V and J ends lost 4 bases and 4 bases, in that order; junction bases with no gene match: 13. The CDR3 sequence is CASSSLIFGQGITEAFF. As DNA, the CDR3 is TGTGCCAGCAGTTCGTTAATATTTGGACAGGGGATCACTGAAGCTTTCTTT.

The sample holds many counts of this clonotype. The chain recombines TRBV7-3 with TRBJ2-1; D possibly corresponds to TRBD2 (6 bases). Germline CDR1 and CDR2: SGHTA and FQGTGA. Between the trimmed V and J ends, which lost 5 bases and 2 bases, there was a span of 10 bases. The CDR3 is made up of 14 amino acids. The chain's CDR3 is CASSPPGAYNEQFF. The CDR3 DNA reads TGTGCCAGCAGCCCCCCGGGGGCCTACAATGAGCAGTTCTTC.

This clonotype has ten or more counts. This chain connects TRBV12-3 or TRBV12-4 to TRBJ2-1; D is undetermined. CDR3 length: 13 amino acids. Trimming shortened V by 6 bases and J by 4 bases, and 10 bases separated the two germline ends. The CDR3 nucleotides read TGTGCCAGCAGCCGGATGGGTTACAATGAGCAGTTCTTC. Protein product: CASSRMGYNEQFF.

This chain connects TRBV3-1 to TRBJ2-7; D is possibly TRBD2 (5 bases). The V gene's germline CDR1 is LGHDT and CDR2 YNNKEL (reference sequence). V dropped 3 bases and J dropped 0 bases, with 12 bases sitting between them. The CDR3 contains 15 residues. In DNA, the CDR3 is TGTGCCAGCAGCCACCCGGGATCCCCCTCCTACGAGCAGTACTTC. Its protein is CASSHPGSPSYEQYF.

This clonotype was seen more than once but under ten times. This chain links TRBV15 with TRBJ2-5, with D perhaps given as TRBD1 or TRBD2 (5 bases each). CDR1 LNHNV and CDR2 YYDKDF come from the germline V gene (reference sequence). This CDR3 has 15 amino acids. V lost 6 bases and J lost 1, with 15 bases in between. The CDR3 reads CATRTDSATQETQYF. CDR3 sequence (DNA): TGTGCCACCAGGACAGATAGCGCAACCCAAGAGACCCAGTACTTC.

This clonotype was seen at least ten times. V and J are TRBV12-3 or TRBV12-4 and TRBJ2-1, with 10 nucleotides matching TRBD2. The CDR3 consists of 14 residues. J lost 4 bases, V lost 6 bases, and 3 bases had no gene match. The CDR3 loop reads CASRPSGRYNEQFF. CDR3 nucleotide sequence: TGTGCCAGCAGGCCTAGCGGGAGATACAATGAGCAGTTCTTC.

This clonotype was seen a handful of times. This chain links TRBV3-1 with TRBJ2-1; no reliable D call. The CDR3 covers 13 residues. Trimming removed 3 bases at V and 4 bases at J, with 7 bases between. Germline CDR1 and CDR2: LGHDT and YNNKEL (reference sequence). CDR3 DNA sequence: TGTGCCAGCAGCCAGATGGTGTACAATGAGCAGTTCTTC. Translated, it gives CASSQMVYNEQFF.

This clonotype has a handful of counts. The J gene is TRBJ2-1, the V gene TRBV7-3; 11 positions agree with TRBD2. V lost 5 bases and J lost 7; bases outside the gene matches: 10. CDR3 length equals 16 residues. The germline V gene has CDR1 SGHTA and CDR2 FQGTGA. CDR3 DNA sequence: TGTGCCAGCAGCCTCGTAGCGGGAGGGCCTCAAAATGAGCAGTTCTTC. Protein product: CASSLVAGGPQNEQFF.